This is a list of T cell receptor beta chains from one sample in a study of a mutant IDH1 vaccine in newly diagnosed glioma. For these receptors, no antigen is known. Clones were sequenced by immunoSEQ multiplex PCR, and TCRdb holds only the in-frame ones, with some missing. The sample records tens of thousands of clones, under 90% being singletons. The sequencing used PBMCs, collected from a glioma patient whose treatment included an IDH1 peptide vaccine. The receptors were sampled from a man aged 50-60 years with glioma. Both conserved end residues are part of each CDR3. The order of the fields is D gene, V gene, clone size, J gene, CDR3 protein, CDR3 DNA. The D gene is left open where the match is weak. Not every row has a clone size; where given, it reads once, few, many or a size class.

-	TRBV27	-	TRBJ2-1	CASSLDGLARNEQFF	TGTGCCAGCAGTTTAGACGGGTTAGCTCGCAATGAGCAGTTCTTC
-	TRBV6-6	-	TRBJ2-5	CASLHGTNVETQYF	TGTGCCAGCCTTCACGGGACCAACGTAGAGACCCAGTACTTC
-	TRBV30	-	TRBJ1-5	CAWSVGVNSNQPQHF	TGTGCCTGGAGTGTTGGAGTTAATAGCAATCAGCCCCAGCATTTT
-	TRBV27	-	TRBJ2-7	CASRKQGVVGEQYF	TGTGCCAGCAGAAAACAGGGCGTCGTGGGGGAGCAGTACTTC
-	TRBV5-6	-	TRBJ2-2	CASSLRGELFF	TGTGCCAGCAGCTTGCGCGGCGAGCTGTTTTTT
-	TRBV5-6	-	TRBJ1-3	CASSFEGGLADTIYF	TGTGCCAGCAGCTTTGAGGGGGGGCTGGCGGACACCATATATTTT
-	TRBV19	-	TRBJ1-4	CASSMGSLREKLFF	TGTGCCAGTAGTATGGGATCCCTGAGGGAAAAACTGTTTTTT
-	TRBV9	-	TRBJ2-7	CASSARAGYEQYF	TGTGCCAGCAGCGCCAGGGCGGGTTACGAGCAGTACTTC
-	TRBV30	-	TRBJ1-2	CAWRPRTTNYGYTF	TGTGCCTGGAGGCCAAGGACGACTAACTATGGCTACACCTTC
-	TRBV7-9	-	TRBJ1-1	CASSPGGTEAFF	TGTGCCAGCAGCCCTGGGGGTACTGAAGCTTTCTTT
-	TRBV29-1	-	TRBJ2-2	CSVQRAGELFF	TGCAGCGTTCAACGGGCCGGGGAGCTGTTTTTT
-	TRBV6-4	-	TRBJ2-6	CASSESARANVLTF	TGTGCCAGCAGCGAATCTGCACGGGCCAACGTCCTGACTTTC
-	TRBV7-6	-	TRBJ2-7	CASSPTPGLPQQYF	TGTGCCAGCAGCCCGACCCCAGGACTACCGCAGCAGTACTTC
TRBD1	TRBV7-9	-	TRBJ2-7	CASKTGQGVDEQYF	TGTGCCAGCAAGACGGGACAGGGCGTCGACGAGCAGTACTTC
-	TRBV5-4	-	TRBJ1-2	CASSPDANYGYTF	TGTGCCAGCAGCCCAGACGCTAACTATGGCTACACCTTC
-	TRBV7-9	once	TRBJ2-5	CASSAGWETQYF	TGTGCCAGCAGCGCCGGTTGGGAGACCCAGTACTTC
-	TRBV5-1	-	TRBJ2-7	CASSLSPGYEQYF	TGCGCCAGCAGCTTGAGCCCCGGTTACGAGCAGTACTTC
-	TRBV5-1	-	TRBJ2-5	CASTLSARGEETQYF	TGCGCCAGCACACTTAGCGCCCGAGGGGAAGAGACCCAGTACTTC
-	TRBV6-1	-	TRBJ1-4	CASSELNTNEKLFF	TGTGCCAGCAGTGAACTGAATACTAATGAAAAACTGTTTTTT
-	TRBV7-2	-	TRBJ2-3	CASSYPGPPSGTQYF	TGTGCCAGCAGCTATCCGGGACCCCCATCCGGTACGCAGTATTTT
-	TRBV5-4	few	TRBJ1-1	CASSLQGMNTEAFF	TGTGCCAGCAGCCTACAGGGAATGAACACTGAAGCTTTCTTT
-	TRBV6-5	-	TRBJ1-3	CASRREVSNTIYF	TGTGCCAGCAGACGGGAGGTTTCGAACACCATATATTTT
TRBD2	TRBV7-9	-	TRBJ2-1	CASSLGGTSGLGEQFF	TGTGCCAGCAGCTTAGGTGGGACTAGCGGCCTGGGTGAGCAGTTCTTC
-	TRBV6-6	few	TRBJ2-5	CASLGGFGETQYF	TGTGCCAGCTTAGGGGGGTTCGGAGAGACCCAGTACTTC
-	TRBV6-1	-	TRBJ1-1	CASSEAWENTEAFF	TGTGCCAGCAGTGAAGCATGGGAAAACACTGAAGCTTTCTTT
-	TRBV29-1	once	TRBJ2-5	CSVVVPPETQYF	TGCAGCGTTGTAGTTCCCCCCGAGACCCAGTACTTC
-	TRBV19	-	TRBJ2-3	CASSTQYF	TGTGCCAGTAGCACGCAGTATTTT
-	TRBV1	few	TRBJ2-3	CTSSQDQRGVDTQYF	TGCACCAGCAGCCAAGACCAGCGGGGGGTGGATACGCAGTATTTT
TRBD1	TRBV6-1	-	TRBJ1-4	CASSGGTGQKLFF	TGTGCCAGCAGTGGAGGGACAGGACAAAAACTGTTTTTT
-	TRBV18	-	TRBJ2-7	CASSPIITVGAANEQYF	TGTGCCAGCTCACCAATAATCACGGTTGGGGCGGCCAACGAGCAGTACTTC
-	TRBV7-2	-	TRBJ2-1	CASSLAGGGNEQFF	TGTGCCAGCAGCTTAGCGGGAGGGGGAAATGAGCAGTTCTTC